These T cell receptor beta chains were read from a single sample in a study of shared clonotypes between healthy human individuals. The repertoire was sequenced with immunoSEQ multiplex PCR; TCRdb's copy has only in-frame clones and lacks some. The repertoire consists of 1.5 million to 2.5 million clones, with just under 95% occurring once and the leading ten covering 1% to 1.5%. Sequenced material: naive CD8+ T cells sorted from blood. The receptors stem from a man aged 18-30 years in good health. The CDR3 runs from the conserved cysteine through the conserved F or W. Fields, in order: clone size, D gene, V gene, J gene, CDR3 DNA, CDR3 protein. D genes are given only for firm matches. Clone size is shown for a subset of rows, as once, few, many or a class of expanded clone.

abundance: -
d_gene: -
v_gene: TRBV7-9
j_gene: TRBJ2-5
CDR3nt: TGTGCCAGCAGCCCGGACTACCCACAAGAGACCCAGTACTTC
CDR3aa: CASSPDYPQETQYF

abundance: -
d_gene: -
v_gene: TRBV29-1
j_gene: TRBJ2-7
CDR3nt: TGCAGCGCGAGGTACGCCCCCTACGAGCAGTACTTC
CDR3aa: CSARYAPYEQYF

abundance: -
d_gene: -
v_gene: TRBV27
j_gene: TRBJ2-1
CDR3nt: TGTGCCAGCAGTTTATTCTTTGGAGGGGAGCAGTTCTTC
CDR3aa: CASSLFFGGEQFF

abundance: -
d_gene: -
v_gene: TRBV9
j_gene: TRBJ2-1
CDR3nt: TGTGCCAGCAGCTCCGTTGCGGGACTGCTGAATGAGCAGTTCTTC
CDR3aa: CASSSVAGLLNEQFF

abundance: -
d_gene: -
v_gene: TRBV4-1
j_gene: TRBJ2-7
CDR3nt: TGCGCCAGCATGGGGGTCTCCTACGAGCAGTACTTC
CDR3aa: CASMGVSYEQYF

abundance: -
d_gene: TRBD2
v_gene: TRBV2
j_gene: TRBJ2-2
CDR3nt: TGTGCCAGAGAGGGGACTAGCGGGAACACCGGGGAGCTGTTTTTT
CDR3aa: CAREGTSGNTGELFF

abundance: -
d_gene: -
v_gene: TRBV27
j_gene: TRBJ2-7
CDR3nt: TGTGCCAGCAGGCAACGAGGAGGGGTAAGCTCCTACGAGCAGTACTTC
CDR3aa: CASRQRGGVSSYEQYF

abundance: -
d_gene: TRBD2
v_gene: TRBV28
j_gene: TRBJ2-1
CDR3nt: TGTGCCAGCAGTTTCACGCGGGAGGGCCGTGGTAATGAGCAGTTCTTC
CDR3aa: CASSFTREGRGNEQFF

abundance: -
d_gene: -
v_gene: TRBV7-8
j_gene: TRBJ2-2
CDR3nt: TGTGCCAGCAGCCGTGCAGGGACGTTCACCGGGGAGCTGTTTTTT
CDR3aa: CASSRAGTFTGELFF

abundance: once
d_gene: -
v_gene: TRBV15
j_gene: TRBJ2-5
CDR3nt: TGTGCCACCAGCAGAGGCGAGACGGACCAGGTCGAGACCCAGTACTTC
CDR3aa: CATSRGETDQVETQYF

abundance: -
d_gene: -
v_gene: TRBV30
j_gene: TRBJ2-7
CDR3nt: TGTGCCTGGAGGCTGGCCCCCCTGGACGAGCAGTACTTC
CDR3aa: CAWRLAPLDEQYF

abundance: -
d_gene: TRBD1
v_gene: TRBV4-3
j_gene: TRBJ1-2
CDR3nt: TGCGCCAGCAGCCAAGAATTACAGGGGGCGGATGGCTACACCTTC
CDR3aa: CASSQELQGADGYTF

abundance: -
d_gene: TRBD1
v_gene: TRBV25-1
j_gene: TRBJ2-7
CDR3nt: TGTGCCAGCAGTGAAGGGGGGACAGGGGACTACGAGCAGTACTTC
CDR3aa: CASSEGGTGDYEQYF

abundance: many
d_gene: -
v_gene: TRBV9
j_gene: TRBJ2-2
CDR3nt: TGTGCCAGCAGCGAGAACACCGGGGAGCTGTTTTTT
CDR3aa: CASSENTGELFF

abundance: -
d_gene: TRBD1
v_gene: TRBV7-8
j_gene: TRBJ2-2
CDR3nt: TGTGGTGGGACAGAGGACACCGGGGAGCTGTTTTTT
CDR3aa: CGGTEDTGELFF

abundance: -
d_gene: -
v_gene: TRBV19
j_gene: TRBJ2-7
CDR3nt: TGTGCCAGTAGTTCAGGTTACGAGCAGTACTTC
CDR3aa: CASSSGYEQYF

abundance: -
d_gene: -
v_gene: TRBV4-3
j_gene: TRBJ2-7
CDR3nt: TGCGCCAGCAGCCAAGATCTGGTGACTTCGGGGGCCGAGCAGTACTTC
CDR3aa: CASSQDLVTSGAEQYF

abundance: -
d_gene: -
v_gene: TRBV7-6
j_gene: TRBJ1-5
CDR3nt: TGTGCCAGCAGCTTAGACCGCGGAGGGGAATATAGCAATCAGCCCCAGCATTTT
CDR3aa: CASSLDRGGEYSNQPQHF

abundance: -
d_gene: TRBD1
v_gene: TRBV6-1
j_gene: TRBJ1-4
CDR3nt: TGTGCCAGCAGTGACTACCGACAGGGGGCAAATGAAAAACTGTTTTTT
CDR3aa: CASSDYRQGANEKLFF

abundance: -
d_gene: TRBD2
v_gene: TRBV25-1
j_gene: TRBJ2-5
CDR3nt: TGTGCCAGCAGTGAGGCGGGAGTAGCGGAGACCCAGTACTTC
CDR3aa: CASSEAGVAETQYF

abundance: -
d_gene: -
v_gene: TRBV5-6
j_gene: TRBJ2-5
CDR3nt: TGTGCCAGCAGCTATGACATACAAGAGACCCAGTACTTC
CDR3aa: CASSYDIQETQYF

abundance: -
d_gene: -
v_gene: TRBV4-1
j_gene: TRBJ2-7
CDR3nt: TGCGCCAGCAGCCAAAGCCCTTCCGAGCCTACCTACGAGCAGTACTTC
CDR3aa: CASSQSPSEPTYEQYF

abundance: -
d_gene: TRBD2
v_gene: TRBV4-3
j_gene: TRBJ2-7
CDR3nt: TGCGCCAGCAGCCAAGGGGTTAGCGGGTACGAGCAGTACTTC
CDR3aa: CASSQGVSGYEQYF

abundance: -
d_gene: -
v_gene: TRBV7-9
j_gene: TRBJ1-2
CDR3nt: TGTGCCAGCAGCTTGTACACGGGGCTAGAGGGCTACACCTTC
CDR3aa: CASSLYTGLEGYTF

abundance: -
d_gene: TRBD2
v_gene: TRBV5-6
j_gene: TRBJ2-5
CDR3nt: TGTGCCAGCAGCTTGGTTGAGACTAGCGGGGAGACCCAGTACTTC
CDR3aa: CASSLVETSGETQYF

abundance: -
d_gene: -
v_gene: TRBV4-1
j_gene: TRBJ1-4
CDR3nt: TGCGCCAGCAGCCAAGTAGGGAGTGGAGAAAAACTGTTTTTT
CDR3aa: CASSQVGSGEKLFF

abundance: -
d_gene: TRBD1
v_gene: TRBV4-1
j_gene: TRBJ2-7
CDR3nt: TGCGCCAGCAGCCAAGACGCGACAGGGTGGGCCTACGAGCAGTACTTC
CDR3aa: CASSQDATGWAYEQYF

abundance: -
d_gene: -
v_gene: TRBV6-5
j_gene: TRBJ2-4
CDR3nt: TGTGCCAGCAGTTACTCTTCACTGCCGGACATTCAGTACTTC
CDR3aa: CASSYSSLPDIQYF

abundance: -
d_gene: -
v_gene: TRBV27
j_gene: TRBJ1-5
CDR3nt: TGTGCCAGCAGTTTGAGTAGCAGCAATCAGCCCCAGCATTTT
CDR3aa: CASSLSSSNQPQHF

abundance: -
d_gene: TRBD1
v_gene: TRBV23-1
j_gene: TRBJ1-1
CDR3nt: TGCGCCAGGACAGGGTATCGGAACACTGAAGCTTTCTTT
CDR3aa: CARTGYRNTEAFF

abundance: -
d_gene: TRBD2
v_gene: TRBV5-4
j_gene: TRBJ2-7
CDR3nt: TGTGCCAGCAGTCGGGGGACTAGCGCCTACGAGCAGTACTTC
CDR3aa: CASSRGTSAYEQYF